Listed below are T cell receptor beta chains from one sample, sequenced in a study of T-cell reconstitution after alpha-beta-depleted transplantation in children. TCRdb reprocessed the PCR reads with MiXCR, giving one entry per CDR3 protein. The sample has 330,000 or so distinct CDR3 sequences, about 9.4% seen once. This specimen was PBMCs from the stem cell graft donor, taken from the stem cell graft. The source of these receptors is a human donor who donated a stem cell graft to a child with acute lymphoblastic leukemia. The conserved cysteine and the conserved F or W are not part of the CDR3 here. The D gene is left open where the match is weak. The size field is filled for only some rows; it gives once, few, many or a size class.

>few|NA|11|TRBV27|TRBJ2-1
ASSSDLGFEQF
>many|NA|12|TRBV6-2/TRBV6-3|TRBJ2-6
ASSRTAGANVLT
>few|NA|13|TRBV7-2|TRBJ1-2
ASSLGPSGGYGYT
>NA|NA|13|TRBV12-3/TRBV12-4|TRBJ2-7
ASSSAQGHSGEQY
>NA|TRBD2|16|TRBV7-3|TRBJ2-3
ASSLNPPGGGVTDTQY
>NA|NA|15|TRBV28|TRBJ2-3
ASRPTYRDKEPDTQY
>NA|NA|16|TRBV3-1|TRBJ2-3
ASCPRARQSRHTDTQY
>NA|NA|12|TRBV7-2|TRBJ1-1
ASSLGAGATEAF
>many|NA|12|TRBV7-6|TRBJ2-1
ASSLLERGNEQF
>few|NA|13|TRBV7-8|TRBJ2-3
ASSLGGLEADTQY
>NA|NA|11|TRBV6-6|TRBJ1-4
ASSYGGNEKLF
>few|NA|11|TRBV20-1|TRBJ1-1
SARDPEGAEAF
>many|NA|13|TRBV5-1|TRBJ2-5
ASSLSSGPGETQY
>many|NA|12|TRBV7-9|TRBJ1-2
ASSLVSRTDGYT
>NA|NA|15|TRBV12-3/TRBV12-4|TRBJ2-1
ASSLVLAGGVLNEQF
>few|TRBD1|15|TRBV12-3/TRBV12-4|TRBJ2-4
ASSFSSLGTGDVVQY
>many|NA|12|TRBV3-1|TRBJ2-2
ASSQVPNTGELF
>NA|NA|14|TRBV19|TRBJ2-1
ASSYDESTSYNEQF
>few|TRBD1|15|TRBV5-1|TRBJ1-5
ASSLAGPGQGSQPQH
>many|TRBD1|13|TRBV5-1|TRBJ2-5
ASSLLGQGAETQY
>NA|NA|13|TRBV20-1|TRBJ1-2
SGLDRRRGNYGYT
>few|NA|14|TRBV9|TRBJ2-3
ASSGSGETHTDTQY
>few|TRBD1|12|TRBV7-9|TRBJ2-1
ASSDRDRVTEQF
>many|TRBD2|14|TRBV28|TRBJ2-1
ASSFRSSGSRNEQF
>few|TRBD2|13|TRBV5-1|TRBJ2-5
ASSLNVPGGETQY
>NA|TRBD1|14|TRBV29-1|TRBJ2-2
SVERPGQANTGELF
>NA|NA|10|TRBV27|TRBJ2-7
ASSAPVGQQY
>NA|NA|13|TRBV4-3|TRBJ1-2
ASSQLTGAFYGYT
>NA|TRBD2|12|TRBV2|TRBJ2-1
ASKTSEAYNEQF
>NA|NA|11|TRBV20-1|TRBJ2-1
SVTSFNHNEQF
>many|NA|10|TRBV5-1|TRBJ2-2
ASWVNTGELF
>few|TRBD2|14|TRBV6-5|TRBJ2-7
ASSTRLAGGLYEQY
>many|NA|15|TRBV10-3|TRBJ2-3
AISEPIGGTSTDTQY
>NA|TRBD2|14|TRBV24-1|TRBJ2-1
ATSDSGLAGGNEQF
>few|NA|16|TRBV28|TRBJ1-5
ASSLRGRGGYSNQPQH
>many|TRBD2|13|TRBV5-1|TRBJ2-7
ASNLAGGPGYEQY
>NA|NA|15|TRBV7-9|TRBJ2-3
ASSSPYGTASTDTQY
>NA|TRBD1|15|TRBV5-1|TRBJ1-2
ASSQTPGGTENYGYT
>many|NA|13|TRBV4-1|TRBJ2-7
ASSQDENWQDEQY
>NA|NA|14|TRBV18|TRBJ2-1
ASSPPGLVRDNEQF
>few|NA|14|TRBV7-2|TRBJ2-7
ASSSDGLAVSYEQY
>few|NA|13|TRBV6-5|TRBJ2-3
ASSYRGASTDTQY
>NA|NA|11|TRBV29-1|TRBJ2-1
SVEKGFSREQF
>few|NA|14|TRBV5-6|TRBJ2-1
ASSLMNRDRTNEQF
>NA|NA|12|TRBV20-1|TRBJ1-6
SGVANRFNSPLH
>NA|TRBD2|11|TRBV6-1|TRBJ2-5
ASSISGRETQY
>many|NA|9|TRBV7-2|TRBJ2-1
ASSPSDEQF
>few|NA|9|TRBV7-2|TRBJ1-2
ASSLYNGYT
>few|NA|13|TRBV5-1|TRBJ1-5
ASSLSHGSNQPQH
>NA|TRBD2|12|TRBV6-5|TRBJ2-5
ASSFTLAGETQY